Below, one T cell receptor (beta chain) is given with its context. Its antigen remains unidentified. The junction shows a germline mismatch at one end, possibly a read error. The CDR3 sequence is 15 residues long. CDR1 MNHNY and CDR2 SVGAGI come from the germline V gene (reference sequence). TCRbeta libraries were built with three rounds of nested PCR, modified from ARM-PCR. A single record per CDR3 protein comes from TCRdb applying MiXCR to the multiplex PCR reads. The sample records around 140,000 distinct CDR3 sequences, approximately 64% being singletons. The data stem from a study of tumor and adjacent non-tumor tissue in lung cancer. On the study more broadly: Histology: 11 to 13 adenocarcinoma, a couple of squamous cell carcinoma, 1 small cell lung cancer. The patients, some ten men and roughly 5 women, were roughly 31 to 85 with stage I to III disease.

Notes on the study in general: TCR diversity was significantly greater in tumor than normal lung tissue.

No cell sorting was done before RNA was extracted from the tissue. The rearrangement joins TRBV6-6 to TRBJ2-7, with TRBD1 matching 11 bases. The sample taken for sequencing was lung tumor tissue. The receptor was isolated from a man aged 55-75 years with small cell lung cancer. The CDR3 nucleotides read TGTGCCAGCAGTGATCCGGGACAGGGGGAGTACGAGGAGTACTTC. Its translation is CASSDPGQGEYEEYF.